This T cell receptor beta chain was found in a study of T cells in Graves' hyperthyroidism and ophthalmopathy. Study conclusions and caveats: Most clonotypes that expanded in the thyroid above 0.001 also showed up in blood.

The sample holds a few counts of this clonotype. Its antigen is unidentified. V was pared by 1 base and J by 0 bases, with 16 bases between. CDR1 and CDR2 from the germline V gene are SEHNR and FQNEAQ (reference sequence). The CDR3 runs 18 residues. The CDR3 regions of TCR beta were amplified from RNA transcripts. A first-round RT-PCR of the TCR CDR3 used the HTBI primer set. TCRdb re-derived calls from the multiplex PCR reads in MiXCR, one entry per CDR3 protein. The table shows hundreds of thousands of distinct CDR3 sequences, with approximately 21% occurring only once. The TCR comes from a young man with Graves' ophthalmopathy. Material for sequencing was blood. V and J are TRBV7-9 and TRBJ2-1; maybe TRBD1 (5 bases). DNA of the CDR3: TGTGCCAGCAGCTTAGGGGGCGGATTCTTGAGCTCCTACAATGAGCAGTTCTTC. Translation: CASSLGGGFLSSYNEQFF.